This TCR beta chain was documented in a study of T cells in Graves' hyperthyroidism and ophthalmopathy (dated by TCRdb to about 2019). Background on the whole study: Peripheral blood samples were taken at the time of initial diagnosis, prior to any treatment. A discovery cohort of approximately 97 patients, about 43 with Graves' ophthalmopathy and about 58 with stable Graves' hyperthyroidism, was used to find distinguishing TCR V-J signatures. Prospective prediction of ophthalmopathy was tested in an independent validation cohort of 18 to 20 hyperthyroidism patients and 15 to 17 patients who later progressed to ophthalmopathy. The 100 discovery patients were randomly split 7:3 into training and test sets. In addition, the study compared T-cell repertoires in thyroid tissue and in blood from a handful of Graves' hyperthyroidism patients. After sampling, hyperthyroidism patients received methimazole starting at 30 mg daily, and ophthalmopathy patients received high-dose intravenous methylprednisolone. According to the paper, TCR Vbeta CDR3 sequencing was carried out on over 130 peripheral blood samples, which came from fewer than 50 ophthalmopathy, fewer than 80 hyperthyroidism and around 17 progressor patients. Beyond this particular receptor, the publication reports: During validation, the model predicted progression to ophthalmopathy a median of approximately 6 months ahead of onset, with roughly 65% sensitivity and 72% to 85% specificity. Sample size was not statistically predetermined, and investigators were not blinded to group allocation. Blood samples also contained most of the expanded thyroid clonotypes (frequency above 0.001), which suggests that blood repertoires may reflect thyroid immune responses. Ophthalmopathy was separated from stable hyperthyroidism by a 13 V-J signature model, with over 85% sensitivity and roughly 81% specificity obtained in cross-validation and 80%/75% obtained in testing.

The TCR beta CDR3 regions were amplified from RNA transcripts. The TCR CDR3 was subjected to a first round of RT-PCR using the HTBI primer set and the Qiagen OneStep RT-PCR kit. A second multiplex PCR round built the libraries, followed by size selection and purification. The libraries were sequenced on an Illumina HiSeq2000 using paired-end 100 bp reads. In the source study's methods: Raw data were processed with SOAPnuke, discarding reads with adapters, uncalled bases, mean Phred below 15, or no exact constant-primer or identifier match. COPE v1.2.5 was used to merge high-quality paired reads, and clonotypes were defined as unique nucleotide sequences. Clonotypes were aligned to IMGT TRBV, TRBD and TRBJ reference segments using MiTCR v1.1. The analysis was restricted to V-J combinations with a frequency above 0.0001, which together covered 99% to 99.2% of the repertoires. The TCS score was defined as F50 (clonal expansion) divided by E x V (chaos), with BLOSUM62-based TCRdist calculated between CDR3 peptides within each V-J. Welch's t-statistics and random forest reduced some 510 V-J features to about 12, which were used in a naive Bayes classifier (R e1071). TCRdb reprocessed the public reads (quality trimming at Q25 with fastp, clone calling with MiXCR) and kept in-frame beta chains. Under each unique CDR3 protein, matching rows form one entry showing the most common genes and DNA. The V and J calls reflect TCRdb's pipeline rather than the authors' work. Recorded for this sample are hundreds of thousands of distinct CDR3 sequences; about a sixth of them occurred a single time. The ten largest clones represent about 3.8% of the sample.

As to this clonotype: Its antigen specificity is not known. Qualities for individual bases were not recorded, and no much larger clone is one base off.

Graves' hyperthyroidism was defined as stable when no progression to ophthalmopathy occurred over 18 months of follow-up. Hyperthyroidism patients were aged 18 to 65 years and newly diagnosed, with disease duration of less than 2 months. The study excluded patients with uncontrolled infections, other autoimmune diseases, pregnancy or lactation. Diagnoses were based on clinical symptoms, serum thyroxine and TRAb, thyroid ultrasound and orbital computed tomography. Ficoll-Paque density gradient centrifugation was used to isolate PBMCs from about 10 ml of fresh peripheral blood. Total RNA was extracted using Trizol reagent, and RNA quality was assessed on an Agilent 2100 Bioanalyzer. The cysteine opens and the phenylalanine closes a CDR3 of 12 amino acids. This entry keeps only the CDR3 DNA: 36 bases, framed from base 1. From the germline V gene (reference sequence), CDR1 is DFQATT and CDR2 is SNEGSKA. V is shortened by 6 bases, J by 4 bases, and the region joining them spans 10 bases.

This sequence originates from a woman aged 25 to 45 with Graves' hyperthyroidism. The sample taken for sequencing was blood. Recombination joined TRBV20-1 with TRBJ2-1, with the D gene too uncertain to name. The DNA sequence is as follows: TGCAGTGCCCCGACTGATTACAATGAGCAGTTCTTC. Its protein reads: CSAPTDYNEQFF.